The 5 T cell receptor beta chains below come from one sample, sequenced in a study of OX40 agonist ivuxolimab in advanced cancers. Sequencing used immunoSEQ multiplex PCR; TCRdb keeps in-frame clones, though not all of them. The sample has roughly 86,000 clones; roughly 92% are singletons. The sequenced sample was CD4+ or CD8+ T cells sorted from blood, obtained in a trial of the OX40 agonist ivuxolimab. The source is an adult with an advanced solid tumor such as melanoma, head and neck, liver or kidney cancer.

This chain joins TRBV5-1 and TRBJ1-4; unclear D gene. Trimming shortened V by 4 bases and J by 2 bases, and 9 bases separated the two germline ends. The CDR3 spans 14 residues. Germline V CDR1 and CDR2: SGHRS, YFSETQ. This CDR3 is CASSRGATNEKLFF. In DNA form, the CDR3 reads TGCGCCAGCAGCCGGGGTGCGACTAATGAAAAACTGTTTTTT.

The chain combines TRBV5-1 with TRBJ2-1; 8 nucleotides match TRBD1. Germline V gene data show CDR1 as SGHRS and CDR2 as YFSETQ. The CDR3 has 13 residues. The V segment lost 4 bases and the J segment 6 bases; nucleotides outside the gene matches: 3. CDR3 DNA sequence: TGCGCCAGCAGCCCTGGACAGGGCAATGAGCAGTTCTTC. Translating gives CASSPGQGNEQFF.

This clone appeared once. The CDR3 region is CASSLGTGGYLTNEQFF. In nucleotides, the CDR3 is TGCGCCAGCAGCCTTGGGACAGGGGGGTATTTGACGAATGAGCAGTTCTTC. The chain combines TRBV5-1 with TRBJ2-1; TRBD1 agrees at 11 bases. The CDR3 length is 17 residues. Germline V gene data show CDR1 as SGHRS and CDR2 as YFSETQ. V gave up 4 bases and J gave up 7 bases; unmatched junction bases: 13.

The V call is TRBV5-1, the J call TRBJ2-3; D remains unclear. Germline V gene lookup returns CDR1 SGHRS and CDR2 YFSETQ. The CDR3 is 15 residues long. V lost 3 bases and J lost 4, with 15 bases in between. CDR3 nucleotides: TGCGCCAGCAGCTCTACCCCGATTGGCTCAGATACGCAGTATTTT. This translates into CASSSTPIGSDTQYF.

V is TRBV11-3 and J is TRBJ1-2, with a tentative D call TRBD1 (6 bases). Between the trimmed V and J ends, which lost 5 bases and 6 bases, there was a span of 10 bases. Germline lookup yields CDR1 SGHNT and CDR2 YENEEA. CDR3 length: 12 amino acids. CDR3 amino acids: CASSQGLDGYTF. CDR3 nucleotide sequence: TGTGCCAGCAGCCAGGGGCTGGATGGCTACACCTTC.